The clone carrying this T cell receptor (beta chain) was counted once. The record originates from a study of blood T cell repertoires in COVID-19. Whole-study context: PBMCs, B-cell-depleted T cells, or T cells provided the cDNA or gDNA that made up the material.

Sequencing was performed with immunoSEQ multiplex PCR; in TCRdb, only in-frame clones are kept and a portion is missing. The repertoire holds 200,000 to 250,000 clones, with 83% as singletons. The sequenced sample was peripheral blood. This receptor was obtained from a woman in her thirties with COVID-19, enrolled during active disease.

The DNA for the CDR3 is TGCGCCAGCAGCTTGGGGGGAGGCCGCCAAGAGACCCAGTACTTC. Translated, it gives CASSLGGGRQETQYF. The V gene is TRBV5-1, the J gene TRBJ2-5; tentative D call: TRBD2 (6 bases). The length of the CDR3 is 15 residues. V was cut by 0 bases and J by 1 base, with 10 bases left in between. Germline CDR1 is SGHRS and CDR2 is YFSETQ.